These 18 T cell receptor beta chains were sequenced from one sample in a study of CD8 T cells in ankylosing spondylitis. The study's findings and limits: One TCR beta motif, made up of under ten highly homologous variants, appeared characteristic of ankylosing spondylitis blood.

No cognate antigen is known for these TCRs. Via MiXCR, TCRdb re-called the 5' RACE reads, giving one row per CDR3 protein. The profile shows roughly 90,000 distinct CDR3 sequences, roughly 8.8% of them singletons. Sequenced: blood, either unsorted or a sorted T cell fraction (not recorded which). The receptors here all came from a male donor with ankylosing spondylitis.

The V gene is TRBV7-9, the J gene TRBJ2-2; D unresolved. CDR1 and CDR2 from the germline V gene are SEHNR and FQNEAQ (reference sequence). CDR3 length equals 14 residues. Trimming removed 4 bases at V and 2 bases at J, with 8 bases between. In nucleotides, the CDR3 is TGTGCCAGCAGCTCCCAAATAAACACCGGGGAGCTGTTTTTT. Protein product: CASSSQINTGELFF.

In this sample, this clonotype turned up many times. This sequence joins TRBV14 and TRBJ2-1; tentative D call: TRBD2 (5 bases). Per germline, CDR1 SGHDN and CDR2 FVKESK. V was clipped by 1 base and J by 8 bases, with 18 bases between them. The CDR3 is 16 amino acids. The CDR3 loop reads CASSQVETRVLDEQFF. As DNA, the CDR3 is TGTGCCAGCAGCCAAGTTGAAACGAGGGTTTTGGATGAGCAGTTCTTC.

Of note for this clonotype: At one boundary the junction diverges from the germline segment, which might be a read error. The genes are TRBV7-2 and TRBJ1-4; D possibly corresponds to TRBD1 (5 bases). The CDR3 runs 15 residues. Per germline, CDR1 SGHTA and CDR2 FQGNSA. CDR3 region: CASSLVGGSNENLFF. CDR3 nucleotide sequence: TGTGCCAGCAGCTTAGTCGGGGGGTCTAATGAAAACCTGTTTTTT.

This clonotype came up a few times. The rearrangement uses TRBV3-1 and TRBJ2-7; D unclear. Germline V lookup: CDR1 LGHDT, CDR2 YNNKEL (reference sequence). CDR3 length: 13 amino acids. Trimming took off 4 bases at V and 4 bases at J, with 11 bases between the two ends. The CDR3 loop reads CASSPKLRYEQYF. The CDR3 DNA is TGTGCCAGCAGCCCCAAACTACGGTACGAGCAGTACTTC.

The chain employs TRBV10-3 and TRBJ1-5; D is perhaps TRBD1 (5 bases). CDR3 size: 14 residues. The V and J ends lost 3 bases and 6 bases respectively, with 12 bases between them. Germline V gives CDR1 ENHRY, CDR2 SYGVKD. CDR3 loop: CAISEVREGQPQHF. Here the CDR3 DNA reads TGTGCCATCAGTGAAGTCAGGGAGGGTCAGCCCCAGCATTTT.

Ten or more counts support this clonotype. One end of the junction does not line up with germline, which may come from a read error. The chain joins TRBV18 to TRBJ2-7, with D perhaps matching TRBD2 (5 bases). The CDR3 contains 15 residues. The germline V gene encodes CDR1 KGHSH and CDR2 LQKENI. CDR3 amino acids: CASSPPGESRYAQYF. The CDR3 DNA sequence: TGTGCCAGCTCGCCTCCCGGGGAGTCCCGCTACGCGCAGTACTTC.

The chain is built from TRBV12-3 or TRBV12-4 and TRBJ2-1; D is undetermined. Trimming took off 3 bases at V and 9 bases at J, with 3 bases between the two ends. The CDR3 extends over 10 amino acids. The CDR3: CASSLSEQFF. DNA of the CDR3: TGTGCCAGCAGTTTGAGTGAGCAGTTCTTC.

V gene TRBV30 combines with J gene TRBJ1-1, with 7 positions matching TRBD1. V shed 5 bases and J 7 bases; nucleotides not matched to a gene: 7. The CDR3 runs to 12 residues. CDR1 GTSNPN and CDR2 SVGIG come from the germline V gene (reference sequence). The CDR3: CAWGQVGSEAFF. The CDR3, as DNA: TGTGCCTGGGGACAGGTTGGGAGTGAAGCTTTCTTT.

In its sample, this clonotype was seen many times. The chain combines TRBV6-5 with TRBJ2-5; 11 nucleotides line up with TRBD2. The V gene end was trimmed by 6 bases and the J gene end by 1 base; junction bases not matched to a gene: 1. This CDR3 has 14 amino acids. The germline CDR1 and CDR2 sequences are MNHEY and SVGAGI. The CDR3 nucleotides read TGTGCCAGCAGCGGACTAGCGGGCCAAGAGACCCAGTACTTC. It codes for CASSGLAGQETQYF.

This chain connects TRBV20-1 to TRBJ2-1, with TRBD1 as a possible D gene (5 bases). Trimming shortened V by 6 bases and J by 8 bases, and 23 bases separated the two germline ends. The CDR3 sequence is 15 residues long. Germline lookup yields CDR1 DFQATT and CDR2 SNEGSKA (reference sequence). DNA for the CDR3: TGCAGTGCGTCTCCCACACAGGCCGGGTGGGATGAGCAGTTCTTC. This sequence encodes CSASPTQAGWDEQFF.

This clonotype occurred many times. The chain carries TRBV5-6 and TRBJ2-7; 8 bases are a match to TRBD1. The CDR3 runs 15 residues. V lost 1 base and J lost 6; bases outside the gene matches: 9. Per the germline V gene, CDR1 is SGHDT and CDR2 is YYEEEE. CDR3 protein: CASSLYDEDRGEQYV. DNA for the CDR3: TGTGCCAGCAGCTTGTACGATGAAGACAGGGGCGAGCAGTACGTC.

This clonotype was seen more than once but under ten times. The chain combines TRBV6-4 with TRBJ2-1; D gene ambiguous. From germline, CDR1 is MRHNA and CDR2 SNTAGT. The CDR3 loop spans 13 amino acids. V lost 2 bases to trimming and J lost 5 bases, with 7 bases between them. The CDR3 bases are TGTGCCAGCAGTGACGGGCCTCACAATGAGCAGTTCTTC. Its translation is CASSDGPHNEQFF.

The V gene is TRBV7-9, the J gene TRBJ2-1; 8 bases fit TRBD2. Per germline, CDR1 SEHNR and CDR2 FQNEAQ (reference sequence). This CDR3 has 13 amino acids. V dropped 8 bases and J dropped 5; count of bases not matched to a gene: 5. CDR3 in amino acids: CASSGGVDNEQFF. CDR3 in DNA: TGTGCCAGCTCGGGGGGGGTAGACAATGAGCAGTTCTTC. Together with reference TRBV7-9 and TRBJ2-1, the CDR3 gives the full variable domain: DTGVSQNPRHKITKRGQNVTFRCDPISEHNRLYWYRQTLGQGPEFLTYFQNEAQLEKSRLLSDRFSAERPKGSFSTLEIQRTEQGDSAMYLCASSGGVDNEQFFGPGTRLTVL.

This clonotype was found many times. The rearrangement uses TRBV29-1 and TRBJ1-2, with 7 bases aligning to TRBD1. With V trimmed by 4 bases and J by 4 bases, 12 bases remained unmatched. CDR1 and CDR2 (germline): SQVTM, ANQGSEA. This CDR3 contains 15 residues. This CDR3 reads CSVVIPGQLFYGYTF. The CDR3 DNA is TGCAGCGTTGTCATACCGGGACAGCTCTTCTATGGCTACACCTTC.

This clonotype was detected many times. The chain has TRBV19 and TRBJ1-1; D is ambiguous. This CDR3 has 13 amino acids. Deletions cut 10 bases from V and 10 bases from J, with 22 bases between. The germline V gene has CDR1 LNHDA and CDR2 SQIVND (reference sequence). CDR3 residues: CATVRDEIFRAFF. The CDR3 DNA sequence: TGTGCCACAGTCCGAGACGAGATATTCAGAGCTTTCTTT. Using reference TRBV19 and TRBJ1-1 for the parts outside the CDR3, the full variable domain is DGGITQSPKYLFRKEGQNVTLSCEQNLNHDAMYWYRQDPGQGLRLIYYSQIVNDFQKGDIAEGYSVSREKKESFPLTVTSAQKNPTAFYLCATVRDEIFRAFFGQGTRLTVV.

In its sample, this clonotype was seen many times. V usage is TRBV27 and J usage is TRBJ1-2; TRBD1 agrees at 7 bases. CDR3 length equals 14 residues. Losses at the gene ends were 6 bases for V and 4 bases for J; bases not matched to a gene: 8. Per the germline V gene, CDR1 is MNHEY and CDR2 is SMNVEV (reference sequence). CDR3 nucleotide sequence: TGTGCCAGCAGCCAGACAGGGAATGGCTATGGCTACACCTTC. It translates to CASSQTGNGYGYTF.

This clonotype turned up a few times. V is TRBV6-1 and J is TRBJ1-2; TRBD1 might be the D (6 bases). CDR1 and CDR2 (germline): MNHNS, SASEGT. The germline V and J ends were trimmed by 8 bases and 5 bases, with 12 bases remaining between them. This CDR3 has 12 residues. The CDR3 reads CASWDINYGYTF. The CDR3 nucleotides read TGTGCCAGCTGGGACATCAATTATGGCTACACCTTC.

Worth noting for this clonotype: A much more abundant neighbour one base away suggests this may be a read error. The chain couples TRBV7-2 to TRBJ2-7; 14 nucleotides agree with TRBD2. V gave up 3 bases and J gave up 4 bases; unmatched junction bases: 8. In germline, CDR1 is SGHTA, CDR2 FQGNSA. CDR3 length: 17 amino acids. The CDR3 is CASSLSGLAGERYEQYF. DNA for the CDR3: TGTGCCAGCAGCTTGTCGGGACTAGCGGGGGAAAGGTACGAGCAGTACTTC.